This TCR beta chain was found in a study of cytomegalovirus exposure and HLA in healthy donors. Study-wide results and caveats: Later, an analysis found that common viral pathogens appeared to be linked with several of the most significant clusters. The study listed 164 cytomegalovirus-associated TCR beta chains. In a later analysis, most CMV-associated TCR beta chains appeared HLA-restricted. Further analysis, carried out later, found HLA-associated TCR beta chains more clonally expanded than equally common other chains.

Germline V gives CDR1 SGHTA, CDR2 FQGNSA. CDR3 size: 17 residues. Remarks on this clone: Its antigen remains unknown.

Primers: 60 Vbeta forward and 13 Jbeta reverse. Some clones are missing from TCRdb's copy, which holds only in-frame ones; the method was immunoSEQ multiplex PCR. This table holds fewer than 150,000 clones, roughly 75% found once. J is TRBJ2-5 and V is TRBV7-2; D is possibly TRBD2 (6 bases). The end of the DNA aligns better with TRBJ2-7, so the J call may be wrong. The sequencing sample was made of PBMCs. The clonotype originates from a man aged 25-40 years in good health. CDR3 region: CASSSMGGSPGGYEQYF. The CDR3, as DNA: TGTGCCAGCAGCTCGATGGGTGGCAGCCCCGGGGGATACGAGCAGTACTTC.